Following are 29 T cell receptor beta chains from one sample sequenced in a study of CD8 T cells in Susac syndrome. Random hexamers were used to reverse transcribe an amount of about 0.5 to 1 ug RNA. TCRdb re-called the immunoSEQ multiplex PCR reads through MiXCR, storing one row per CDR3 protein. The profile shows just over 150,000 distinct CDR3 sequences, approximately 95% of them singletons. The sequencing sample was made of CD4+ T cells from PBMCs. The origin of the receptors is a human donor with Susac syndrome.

The CDR3 DNA reads TGCGCCAGCAGCTTGGACGACAGGGGCACTGAAGCTTTCTTT. Amino acids: CASSLDDRGTEAFF. The chain couples TRBV5-1 to TRBJ1-1, with 8 bases aligning to TRBD1. CDR1 is SGHRS and CDR2 is YFSETQ in the germline V gene. The CDR3 consists of 14 residues. The trim removed 0 bases at V and 4 bases at J, leaving 2 bases unmatched.

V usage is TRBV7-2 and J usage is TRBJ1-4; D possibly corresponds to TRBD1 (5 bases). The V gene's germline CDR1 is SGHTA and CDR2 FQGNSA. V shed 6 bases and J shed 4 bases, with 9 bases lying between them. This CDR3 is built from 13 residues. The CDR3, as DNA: TGTGCCAGCAGGTCGACAGTTAATGAAAAACTGTTTTTT. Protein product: CASRSTVNEKLFF.

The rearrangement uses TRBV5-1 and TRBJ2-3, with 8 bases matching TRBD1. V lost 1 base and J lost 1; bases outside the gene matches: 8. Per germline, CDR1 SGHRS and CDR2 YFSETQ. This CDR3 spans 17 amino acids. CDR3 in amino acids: CASSLLLDRGRTDTQYF. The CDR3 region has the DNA TGCGCCAGCAGCTTGTTGCTCGACAGGGGACGCACAGATACGCAGTATTTT. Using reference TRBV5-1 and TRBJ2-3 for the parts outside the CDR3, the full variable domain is KAGVTQTPRYLIKTRGQQVTLSCSPISGHRSVSWYQQTPGQGLQFLFEYFSETQRNKGNFPGRFSGRQFSNSRSEMNVSTLELGDSALYLCASSLLLDRGRTDTQYFGPGTRLTVL.

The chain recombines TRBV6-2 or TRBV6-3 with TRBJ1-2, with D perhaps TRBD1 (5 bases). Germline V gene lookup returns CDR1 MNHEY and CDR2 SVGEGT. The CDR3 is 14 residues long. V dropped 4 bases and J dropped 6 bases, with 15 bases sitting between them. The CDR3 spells CASSSRPGRDGYTF. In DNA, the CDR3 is TGTGCCAGCAGTTCCCGGCCAGGGAGGGATGGCTACACCTTC.

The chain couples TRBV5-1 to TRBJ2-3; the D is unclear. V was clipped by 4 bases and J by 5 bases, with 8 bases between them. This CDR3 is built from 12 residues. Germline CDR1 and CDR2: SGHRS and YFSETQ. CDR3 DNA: TGCGCCAGCAGCGAGAATGGAGATACGCAGTATTTT. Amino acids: CASSENGDTQYF.

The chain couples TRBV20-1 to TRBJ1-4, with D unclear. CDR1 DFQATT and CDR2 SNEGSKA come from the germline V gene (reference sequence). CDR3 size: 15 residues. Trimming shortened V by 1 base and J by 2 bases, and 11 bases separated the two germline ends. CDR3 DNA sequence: TGCAGTGCTAGAGTCCCCGGGAGGACTAATGAAAAACTGTTTTTT. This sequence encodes CSARVPGRTNEKLFF.

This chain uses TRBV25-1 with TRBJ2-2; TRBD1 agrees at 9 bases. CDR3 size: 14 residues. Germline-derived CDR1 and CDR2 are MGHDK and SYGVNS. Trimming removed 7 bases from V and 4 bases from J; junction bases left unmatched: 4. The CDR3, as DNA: TGTGCCAGCATGGGGACAGGGCTCACCGGGGAGCTGTTTTTT. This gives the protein CASMGTGLTGELFF.

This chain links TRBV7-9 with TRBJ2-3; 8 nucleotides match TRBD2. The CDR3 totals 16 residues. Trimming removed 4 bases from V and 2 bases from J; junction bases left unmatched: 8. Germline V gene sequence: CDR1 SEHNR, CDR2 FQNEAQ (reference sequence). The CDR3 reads CASSSLAGQATDTQYF. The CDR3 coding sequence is TGTGCCAGCAGCTCCCTAGCGGGCCAGGCCACAGATACGCAGTATTTT. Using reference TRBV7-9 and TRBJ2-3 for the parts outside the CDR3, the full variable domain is DTGVSQNPRHKITKRGQNVTFRCDPISEHNRLYWYRQTLGQGPEFLTYFQNEAQLEKSRLLSDRFSAERPKGSFSTLEIQRTEQGDSAMYLCASSSLAGQATDTQYFGPGTRLTVL.

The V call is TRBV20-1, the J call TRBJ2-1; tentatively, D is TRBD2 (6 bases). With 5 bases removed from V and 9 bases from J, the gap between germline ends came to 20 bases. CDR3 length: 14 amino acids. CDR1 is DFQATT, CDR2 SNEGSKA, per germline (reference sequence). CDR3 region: CSAPRVAAVGEQFF. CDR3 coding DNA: TGCAGTGCTCCTCGTGTAGCGGCTGTTGGTGAGCAGTTCTTC.

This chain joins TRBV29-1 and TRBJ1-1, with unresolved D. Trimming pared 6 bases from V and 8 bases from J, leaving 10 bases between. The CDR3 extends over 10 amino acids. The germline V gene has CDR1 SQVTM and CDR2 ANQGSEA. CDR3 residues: CSVLTSEAFF. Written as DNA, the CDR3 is TGCAGCGTCTTGACATCAGAAGCTTTCTTT.

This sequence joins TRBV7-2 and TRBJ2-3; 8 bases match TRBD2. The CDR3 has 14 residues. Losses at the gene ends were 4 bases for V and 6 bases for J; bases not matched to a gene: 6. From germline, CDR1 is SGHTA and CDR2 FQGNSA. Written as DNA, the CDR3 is TGTGCCAGCAGCTCCAGACTAGCGAGGGATACGCAGTATTTT. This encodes CASSSRLARDTQYF.

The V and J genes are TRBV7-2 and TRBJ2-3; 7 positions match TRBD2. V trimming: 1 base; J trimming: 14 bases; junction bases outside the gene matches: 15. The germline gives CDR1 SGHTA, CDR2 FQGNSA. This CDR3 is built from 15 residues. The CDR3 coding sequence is TGTGCCAGCAGCTTAGTGGCGAGCGGGGAACACGCTTGGTATTTT. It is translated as CASSLVASGEHAWYF.

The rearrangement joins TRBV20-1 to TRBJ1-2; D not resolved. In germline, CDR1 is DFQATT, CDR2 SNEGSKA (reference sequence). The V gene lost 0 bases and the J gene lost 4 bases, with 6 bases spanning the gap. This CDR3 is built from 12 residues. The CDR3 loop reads CSAREDLYGYTF. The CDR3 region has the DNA TGCAGTGCTAGAGAGGACCTCTATGGCTACACCTTC.

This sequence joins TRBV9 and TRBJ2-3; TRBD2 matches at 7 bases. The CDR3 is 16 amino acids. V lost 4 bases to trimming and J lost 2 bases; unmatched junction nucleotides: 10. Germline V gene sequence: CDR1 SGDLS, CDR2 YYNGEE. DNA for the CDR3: TGTGCCAGCAGCTCACGGGGGGACGGGAACACAGATACGCAGTATTTT. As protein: CASSSRGDGNTDTQYF. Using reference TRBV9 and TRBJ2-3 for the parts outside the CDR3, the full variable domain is DSGVTQTPKHLITATGQRVTLRCSPRSGDLSVYWYQQSLDQGLQFLIQYYNGEERAKGNILERFSAQQFPDLHSELNLSSLELGDSALYFCASSSRGDGNTDTQYFGPGTRLTVL.

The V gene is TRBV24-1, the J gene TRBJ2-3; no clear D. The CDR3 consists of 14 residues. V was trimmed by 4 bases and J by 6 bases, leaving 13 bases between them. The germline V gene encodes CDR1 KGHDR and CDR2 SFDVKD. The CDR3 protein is CATSDPRMSDTQYF. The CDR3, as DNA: TGTGCCACCAGTGACCCGAGAATGTCTGATACGCAGTATTTT.

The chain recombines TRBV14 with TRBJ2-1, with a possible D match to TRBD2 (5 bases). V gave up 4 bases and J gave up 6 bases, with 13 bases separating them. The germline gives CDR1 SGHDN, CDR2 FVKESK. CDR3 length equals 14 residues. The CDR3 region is CASSLRGSLNEQFF. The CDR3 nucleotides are TGTGCCAGCAGCCTACGAGGGAGCCTCAATGAGCAGTTCTTC.

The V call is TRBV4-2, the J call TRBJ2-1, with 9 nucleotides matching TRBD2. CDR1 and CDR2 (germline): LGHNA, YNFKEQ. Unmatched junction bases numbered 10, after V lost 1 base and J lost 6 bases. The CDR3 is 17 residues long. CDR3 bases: TGTGCCAGCAGCCAAGTGGTCCAGCGGGGGGTCCCCAATGAGCAGTTCTTC. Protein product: CASSQVVQRGVPNEQFF.

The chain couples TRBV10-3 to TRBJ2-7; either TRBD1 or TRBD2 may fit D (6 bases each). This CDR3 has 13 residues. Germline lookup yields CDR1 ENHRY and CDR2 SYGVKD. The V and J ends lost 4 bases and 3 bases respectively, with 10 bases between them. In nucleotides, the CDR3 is TGTGCCATCAGTGTCGGAGGGGGCTACGAGCAGTACTTC. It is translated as CAISVGGGYEQYF.

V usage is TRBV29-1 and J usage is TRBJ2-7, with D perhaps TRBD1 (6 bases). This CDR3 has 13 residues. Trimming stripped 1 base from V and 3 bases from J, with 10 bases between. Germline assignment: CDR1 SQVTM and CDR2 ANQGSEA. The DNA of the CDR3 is TGCAGCGTTGAAGGGACAGTGGGCTACGAGCAGTACTTC. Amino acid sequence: CSVEGTVGYEQYF.

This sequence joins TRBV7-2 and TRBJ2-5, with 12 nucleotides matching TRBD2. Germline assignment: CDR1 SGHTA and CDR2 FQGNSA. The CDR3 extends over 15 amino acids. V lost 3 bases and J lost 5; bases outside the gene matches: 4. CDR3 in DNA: TGTGCCAGCAGCTTGCGGACTAGCGGGGCGGAGACCCAGTACTTC. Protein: CASSLRTSGAETQYF.

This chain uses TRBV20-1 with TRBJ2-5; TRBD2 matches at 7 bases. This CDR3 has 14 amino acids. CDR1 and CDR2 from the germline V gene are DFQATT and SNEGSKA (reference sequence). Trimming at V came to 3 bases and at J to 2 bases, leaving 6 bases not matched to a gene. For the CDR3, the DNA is TGCAGTGCTAGTAAGCCGGGGGGACAAGAGACCCAGTACTTC. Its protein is CSASKPGGQETQYF.

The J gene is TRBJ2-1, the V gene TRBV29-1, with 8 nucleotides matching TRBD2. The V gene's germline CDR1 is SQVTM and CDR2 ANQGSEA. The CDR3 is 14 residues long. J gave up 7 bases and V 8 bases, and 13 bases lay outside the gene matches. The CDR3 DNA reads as TGCAGCCCTTACCTTAGCGGGGTGTATAATGAGCAGTTCTTC. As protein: CSPYLSGVYNEQFF.

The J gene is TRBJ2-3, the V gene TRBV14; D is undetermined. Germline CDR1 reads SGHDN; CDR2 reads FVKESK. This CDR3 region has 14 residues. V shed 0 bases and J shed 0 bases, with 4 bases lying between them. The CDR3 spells CASSQETSTDTQYF. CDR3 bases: TGTGCCAGCAGCCAAGAAACCAGCACAGATACGCAGTATTTT.

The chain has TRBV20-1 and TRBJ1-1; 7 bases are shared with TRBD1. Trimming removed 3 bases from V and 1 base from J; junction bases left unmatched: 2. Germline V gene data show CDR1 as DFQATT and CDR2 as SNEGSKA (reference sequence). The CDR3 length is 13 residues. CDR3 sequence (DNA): TGCAGTGCTAGTGGGACAGCGAACACTGAAGCTTTCTTT. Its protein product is CSASGTANTEAFF.

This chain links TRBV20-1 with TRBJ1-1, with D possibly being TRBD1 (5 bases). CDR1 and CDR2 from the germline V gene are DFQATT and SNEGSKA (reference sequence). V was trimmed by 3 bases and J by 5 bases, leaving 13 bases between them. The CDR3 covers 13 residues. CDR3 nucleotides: TGCAGTGCTAGTCGGTCGGGGGGAACTGAAGCTTTCTTT. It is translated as CSASRSGGTEAFF.

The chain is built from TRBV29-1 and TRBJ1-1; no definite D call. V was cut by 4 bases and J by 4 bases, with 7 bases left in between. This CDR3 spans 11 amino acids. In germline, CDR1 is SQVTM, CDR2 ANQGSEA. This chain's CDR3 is CSVGGPTEAFF. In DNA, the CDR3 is TGCAGCGTTGGGGGTCCCACTGAAGCTTTCTTT.

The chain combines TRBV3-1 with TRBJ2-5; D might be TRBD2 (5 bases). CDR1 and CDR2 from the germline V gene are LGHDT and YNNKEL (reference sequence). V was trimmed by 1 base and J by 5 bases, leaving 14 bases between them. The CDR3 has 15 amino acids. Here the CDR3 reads CASSQGVAFEETQYF. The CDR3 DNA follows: TGTGCCAGCAGCCAAGGGGTAGCGTTTGAGGAGACCCAGTACTTC.

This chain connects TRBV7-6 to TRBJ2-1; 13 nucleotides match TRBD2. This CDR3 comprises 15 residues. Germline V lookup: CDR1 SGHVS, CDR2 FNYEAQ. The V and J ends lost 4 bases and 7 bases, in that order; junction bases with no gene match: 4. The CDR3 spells CASSSLAGGRNEQFF. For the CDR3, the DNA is TGTGCCAGCAGCTCACTAGCGGGGGGGAGAAATGAGCAGTTCTTC.

The CDR3 sequence is CSARTSGVQETQYF. The CDR3, as DNA: TGCAGTGCTAGGACTAGCGGGGTACAAGAGACCCAGTACTTC. The chain carries TRBV20-1 and TRBJ2-5; TRBD2 matches 11 bases. From germline, CDR1 is DFQATT and CDR2 SNEGSKA (reference sequence). After removal of 3 bases from V and 2 bases from J, the junction contained 2 bases not matched to a gene. CDR3 size: 14 residues.